These 21 T cell receptor beta chains were all obtained from the same sample, sequenced in a study of cytomegalovirus exposure and HLA in healthy donors (dated by TCRdb to 2015 to 2018). Preparation of the library involved the immunoSEQ multiplex PCR assay. The multiplex PCR relied on a mix of 60 forward primers for TCR Vbeta segments and 13 reverse primers for TCR Jbeta segments. This is the immuneACCESS table as TCRdb keeps it, with only in-frame sequences that have V and J called. A part of the clones is gone; compared with another copy, unresolved V genes explain less than half, and the rest is unexplained. Recorded for this sample are under 200,000 clones; about three quarters of them occurred a single time. The top ten clones comprise about 2.6% of the sample. The specimen sequenced was PBMCs. These receptor sequences come from a woman aged 40 to 50 in good health and CMV-seropositive.

Only a few counts were recorded for this clone. The chain has TRBV6-5 and TRBJ1-1, with a tentative D call TRBD1 (5 bases). This CDR3 has 15 amino acids. Germline-derived CDR1 and CDR2 are MNHEY and SVGAGI. The ends were cut back, 0 bases at V and 5 bases at J, with 13 bases in the middle. For the CDR3, the DNA is TGTGCCAGCAGTTACTCGAACAGGCCCGAGACTGAAGCTTTCTTT. Its protein is CASSYSNRPETEAFF.

The CDR3 reads CASSSGGLAGGIEYF. The CDR3 coding sequence is TGTGCCAGTAGTAGTGGCGGACTAGCGGGAGGGATCGAGTACTTC. The chain links TRBV19 to TRBJ2-7; 15 bases agree with TRBD2. Germline V CDR1 and CDR2: LNHDA, SQIVND (reference sequence). The CDR3 covers 15 residues. V trimming: 4 bases; J trimming: 11 bases; junction bases outside the gene matches: 9.

In this sample, this clone turned up once. V gene TRBV5-1 combines with J gene TRBJ2-7; D is unclear. The CDR3 extends over 13 amino acids. Germline lookup yields CDR1 SGHRS and CDR2 YFSETQ. With 2 bases removed from V and 4 bases from J, the gap between germline ends came to 10 bases. The CDR3 DNA reads TGCGCCAGCAGCTTTGGCTTCCCGTACGAGCAGTACTTC. Protein sequence: CASSFGFPYEQYF.

This sequence joins TRBV9 and TRBJ1-1; tentatively, D is TRBD1 (6 bases). Trimming took 2 bases from V and 5 from J, leaving 19 bases between them. Germline V gene data show CDR1 as SGDLS and CDR2 as YYNGEE. This CDR3 has 16 residues. The CDR3 nucleotides are TGTGCCAGCAGCGTTGATATGGCGGGGGGCCGGACTGAAGCTTTCTTT. Amino acids: CASSVDMAGGRTEAFF.

The rearrangement joins TRBV5-4 to TRBJ2-3; D is unclear. The length of the CDR3 is 12 residues. V was shortened by 2 bases and J by 5 bases, with 6 bases between the two germline ends. Germline loops: CDR1 SGHNT, CDR2 YYREEE (reference sequence). The CDR3 DNA is TGTGCCAGCAGCTTCTATCGAGATACGCAGTATTTT. It translates to CASSFYRDTQYF.

V is TRBV7-6 and J is TRBJ1-2, with TRBD1 matching 9 bases. From germline, CDR1 is SGHVS and CDR2 FNYEAQ. Losses at the gene ends were 2 bases for V and 6 bases for J; bases not matched to a gene: 22. The CDR3 has 20 residues. The CDR3: CASSLSFPRSGQGIIDGYTF. The CDR3 DNA follows: TGTGCCAGCAGCTTATCGTTCCCCCGGTCCGGACAGGGGATAATCGATGGCTACACCTTC.

The J gene is TRBJ2-5, the V gene TRBV7-9, with D perhaps given as TRBD1 or TRBD2 (6 bases each). Gene TRBJ2-7 matches the end of the DNA better, so the J call may be wrong. Germline V gene data show CDR1 as SEHNR and CDR2 as FQNEAQ (reference sequence). The CDR3 loop spans 14 amino acids. CDR3 protein: CASSLQGGPYEQYF. Here the CDR3 DNA reads TGTGCCAGCAGTTTACAGGGAGGACCCTACGAGCAGTACTTC.

The CDR3 region has the DNA TGTGCCAGCAGCCCGAGAGGGAGGGATCACCCCTACAATGAGCAGTTCTTC. Its protein product is CASSPRGRDHPYNEQFF. This chain uses TRBV7-9 with TRBJ2-1; 7 bases map to TRBD2. Germline CDR1 reads SEHNR; CDR2 reads FQNEAQ (reference sequence). V was pared by 5 bases and J by 2 bases, with 12 bases of the junction left unmatched. The CDR3 loop spans 17 amino acids.

The chain joins TRBV2 to TRBJ1-2, with 9 nucleotides matching TRBD1. The V gene end was trimmed by 6 bases and the J gene end by 8 bases; junction bases not matched to a gene: 10. Germline CDR1 and CDR2: SNHLY and FYNNEI. The CDR3 is 14 residues long. The CDR3: CASRMGQGVYGYTF. CDR3 bases: TGTGCCAGCAGGATGGGACAGGGTGTTTACGGCTACACCTTC.

This clone was counted a few times. This chain connects TRBV19 to TRBJ1-2, with 7 bases matching TRBD1. This CDR3 is built from 13 residues. V was pared by 5 bases and J by 4 bases, with 4 bases of the junction left unmatched. Germline V lookup: CDR1 LNHDA, CDR2 SQIVND (reference sequence). CDR3 in amino acids: CASSSQGGYGYTF. CDR3 bases: TGTGCCAGTAGTTCCCAGGGGGGCTATGGCTACACCTTC.

This chain links TRBV6-5 with TRBJ2-6; D might be TRBD1 (6 bases). CDR3 length: 15 amino acids. Germline CDR1 is MNHEY and CDR2 is SVGAGI. The germline V and J ends were trimmed by 5 bases and 0 bases, with 8 bases remaining between them. The CDR3 sequence: CASSPQGSGANVLTF. In DNA form, the CDR3 reads TGTGCCAGCAGTCCACAGGGCTCTGGGGCCAACGTCCTGACTTTC.

The rearrangement links TRBV5-6 to TRBJ1-6; D might be TRBD1 (5 bases). V lost 5 bases, J lost 6 bases, and 9 bases lay in between. The germline V gene has CDR1 SGHDT and CDR2 YYEEEE. The CDR3 is made up of 13 amino acids. The CDR3 here is CASSQGINSPLHF. The CDR3 nucleotides read TGTGCCAGCAGTCAGGGAATTAATTCACCCCTCCACTTT.

V is TRBV14 and J is TRBJ2-5; 13 bases align to TRBD2. The J call may be wrong; the DNA end is better matched by TRBJ2-7. This CDR3 is built from 15 residues. Germline loops: CDR1 SGHDN, CDR2 FVKESK. Here the CDR3 reads CASSAGTSGTYEQYF. In DNA form, the CDR3 reads TGTGCCAGCAGCGCTGGGACTAGCGGGACCTACGAGCAGTACTTC.

This clone was counted only a few times. The chain uses TRBV19 and TRBJ2-7; D might be TRBD2 (5 bases). This CDR3 has 13 residues. Germline CDR1 is LNHDA and CDR2 is SQIVND (reference sequence). The V end was cut by 1 base, the J end by 5 bases, with 9 bases between. The CDR3 sequence is CASSIAGSNEQYF. The CDR3 bases are TGTGCCAGTAGTATAGCGGGGTCGAACGAGCAGTACTTC.

This clone has just a few counts. CDR3 coding DNA: TGCGCCAGCAGCTTGAACAGGGGTGGCTACACCTTC. It specifies CASSLNRGGYTF. The rearrangement joins TRBV5-1 to TRBJ1-2; TRBD1 aligns across 7 bases. Germline V gene lookup returns CDR1 SGHRS and CDR2 YFSETQ. The CDR3 has 12 residues. With 1 base clipped from V and 7 bases from J, the junction kept 1 base outside the gene matches.

This rearrangement joins TRBV18 to TRBJ1-2; 9 bases line up with TRBD1. The CDR3 spans 15 residues. Germline CDR1 KGHSH, CDR2 LQKENI. The J segment lost 4 bases and the V segment lost 4 bases, leaving 7 bases of the junction unmatched. CDR3 bases: TGTGCCAGCTCACTCGATAGGACAGGGGTCTATGGCTACACCTTC. This encodes CASSLDRTGVYGYTF. Filled out from reference TRBV18 and TRBJ1-2, the complete variable domain reads NAGVMQNPRHLVRRRGQEARLRCSPMKGHSHVYWYRQLPEEGLKFMVYLQKENIIDESGMPKERFSAEFPKEGPSILRIQQVVRGDSAAYFCASSLDRTGVYGYTFGSGTRLTVV.

The gene calls are TRBV27 and TRBJ1-4; 9 bases line up with TRBD1. The length of the CDR3 is 14 residues. The germline gives CDR1 MNHEY, CDR2 SMNVEV (reference sequence). The trim removed 4 bases at V and 3 bases at J, leaving 0 bases unmatched. CDR3 in DNA: TGTGCCAGCAGTTGGGACAGGGCTAATGAAAAACTGTTTTTT. It yields the protein CASSWDRANEKLFF.

As to this clone: Compared with germline, one end of the junction differs, possibly owing to a read error. The chain combines TRBV9 with TRBJ2-1; TRBD2 matches 7 bases. The CDR3 extends over 12 amino acids. The germline V gene encodes CDR1 SGDLS and CDR2 YYNGEE. As DNA, the CDR3 is TGTGCCAGCAGCCTTTTAGCGGGCGAGCGGTTCTTC. Residues: CASSLLAGERFF.

The CDR3 nucleotides are TGTGCCATCAGTGCTCAGGAGGATTCCTACGAGCAGTACTTC. It encodes CAISAQEDSYEQYF. The chain couples TRBV10-3 to TRBJ2-7; tentative D call: TRBD2 (5 bases). This CDR3 is built from 14 residues. The germline gives CDR1 ENHRY, CDR2 SYGVKD. V was trimmed by 4 bases and J by 1 base, leaving 11 bases between them.

A single count supports this clone. The rearrangement links TRBV6-1 to TRBJ2-2; D ambiguous. CDR1 and CDR2 from the germline V gene are MNHNS and SASEGT. This CDR3 has 10 amino acids. The V end lost 6 bases, the J end lost 7 bases, and 3 bases lay between the germline ends. This chain's CDR3 is CASRYGELFF. The CDR3 region has the DNA TGTGCCAGCAGATACGGGGAGCTGTTTTTT.

This clone has a handful of counts. J is TRBJ1-2 and V is TRBV6-1, with 9 bases aligning to TRBD1. This CDR3 spans 13 amino acids. With V trimmed by 3 bases and J by 4 bases, 0 bases remained unmatched. Germline CDR1 and CDR2: MNHNS and SASEGT. The CDR3 DNA is TGTGCCAGCAGTGAGACAGGGGGCTATGGCTACACCTTC. Translated: CASSETGGYGYTF.